Sequencing of this T cell receptor (beta chain) was carried out in a study of cytomegalovirus exposure and HLA in healthy donors. Note on this clone: Its specificity is unknown.

Findings and limits, study-wide: A later analysis reportedly identified an Asian-associated ancestry cluster as carrying fewer N-insertions than the roughly 670-donor mean. Follow-up analysis later connected one missense variant in DCLRE1C with trimming of TCR beta V- and J-genes. Near-uniform donor sequencing depth was presumed by presence/absence analyses. A list of roughly 160 TCR beta chains associated with cytomegalovirus was given.

13 Jbeta primers and 60 Vbeta primers were used for the PCR. Some clones are missing from TCRdb's copy, which holds only in-frame ones; the method was immunoSEQ multiplex PCR. The table shows about 160,000 clones, with around 80% occurring only once. This CDR3 has 15 amino acids. V lost 4 bases, J lost 1 base, and 14 bases lay in between. CDR1 is SGHRS, CDR2 YFSETQ, per germline. What was sequenced was PBMCs. This TCR was sampled from a male donor in good health and CMV-seropositive. The chain uses TRBV5-1 and TRBJ1-1; no clear D gene. CDR3 in amino acids: CASSPQVLGNTEAFF. The CDR3 nucleotides are TGCGCCAGCAGCCCTCAGGTACTCGGGAACACTGAAGCTTTCTTT.